The present entry profiles one T cell receptor (beta chain) with its context. The source of the sample is a study of cytomegalovirus exposure and HLA in healthy donors. The V gene lost 5 bases and the J gene lost 0 bases, with 18 bases spanning the gap. CDR1 and CDR2 from the germline V gene are PRHDT and FYEKMQ (reference sequence). The CDR3 consists of 17 residues. The table came from immunoSEQ multiplex PCR; TCRdb's copy has only in-frame clones and leaves some out. Of more than 95,000 clones listed, about 88% are singletons. V gene TRBV13 combines with J gene TRBJ2-3, with TRBD2 as a possible D gene (6 bases). The receptor comes from a woman between 18 and 29 years old in good health and CMV-seropositive. The sample was PBMCs. Here the CDR3 reads CASSPPAGTHSTDTQYF. CDR3 DNA sequence: TGTGCCAGCAGCCCCCCGGCGGGGACCCATAGCACAGATACGCAGTATTTT.